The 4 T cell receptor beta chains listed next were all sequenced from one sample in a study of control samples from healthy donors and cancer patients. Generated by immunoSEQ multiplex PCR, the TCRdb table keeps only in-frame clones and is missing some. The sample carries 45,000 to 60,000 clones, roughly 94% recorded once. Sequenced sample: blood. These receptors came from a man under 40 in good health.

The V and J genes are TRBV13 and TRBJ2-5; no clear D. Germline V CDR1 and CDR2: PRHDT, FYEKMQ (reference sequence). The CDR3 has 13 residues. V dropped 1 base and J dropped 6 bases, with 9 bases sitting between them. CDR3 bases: TGTGCCAGCAGCTTAGATAGTCGGCAGACCCAGTACTTC. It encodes CASSLDSRQTQYF. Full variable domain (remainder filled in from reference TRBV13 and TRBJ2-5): AAGVIQSPRHLIKEKRETATLKCYPIPRHDTVYWYQQGPGQDPQFLISFYEKMQSDKGSIPDRFSAQQFSDYHSELNMSSLELGDSALYFCASSLDSRQTQYFGPGTRLLVL.

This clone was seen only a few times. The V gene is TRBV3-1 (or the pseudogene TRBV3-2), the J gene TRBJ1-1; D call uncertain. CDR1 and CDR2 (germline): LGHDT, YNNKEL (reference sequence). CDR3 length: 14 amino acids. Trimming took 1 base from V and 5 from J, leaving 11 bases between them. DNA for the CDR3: TGTGCCAGCAGCCAAGGGGAAGGACTGACTGAAGCTTTCTTT. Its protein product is CASSQGEGLTEAFF.

The CDR3 region is CASSQPNEGLFF. DNA of the CDR3: TGTGCCAGCAGCCAACCTAATGAGGGGCTGTTTTTT. J is TRBJ1-4 and V is TRBV14; maybe TRBD1 (5 bases). Germline V gives CDR1 SGHDN, CDR2 FVKESK. This CDR3 contains 12 residues. Trimming pared 2 bases from V and 14 bases from J, leaving 12 bases between. The entire variable domain, with the rest obtained from reference TRBV14 and TRBJ1-4, is as follows: EAGVTQFPSHSVIEKGQTVTLRCDPISGHDNLYWYRRVMGKEIKFLLHFVKESKQDESGMPNNRFLAERTGGTYSTLKVQPAELEDSGVYFCASSQPNEGLFFGSGTQLSVL.

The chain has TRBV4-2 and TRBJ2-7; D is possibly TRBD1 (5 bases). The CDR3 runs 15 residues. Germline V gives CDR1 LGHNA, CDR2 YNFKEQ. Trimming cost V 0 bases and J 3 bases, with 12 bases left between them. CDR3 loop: CASSQDRVTYYEQYF. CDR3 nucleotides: TGTGCCAGCAGCCAAGACAGGGTGACCTACTACGAGCAGTACTTC.